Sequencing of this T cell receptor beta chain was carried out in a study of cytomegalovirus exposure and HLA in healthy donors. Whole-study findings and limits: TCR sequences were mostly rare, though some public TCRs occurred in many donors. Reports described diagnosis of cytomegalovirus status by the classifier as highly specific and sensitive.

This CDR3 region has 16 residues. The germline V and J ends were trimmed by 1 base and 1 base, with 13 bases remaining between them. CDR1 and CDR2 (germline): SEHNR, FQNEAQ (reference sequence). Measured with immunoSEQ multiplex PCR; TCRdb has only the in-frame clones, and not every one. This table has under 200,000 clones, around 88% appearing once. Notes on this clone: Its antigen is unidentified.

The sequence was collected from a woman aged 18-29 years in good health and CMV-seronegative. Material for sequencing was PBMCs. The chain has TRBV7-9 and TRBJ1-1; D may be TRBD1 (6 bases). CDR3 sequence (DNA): TGTGCCAGCAGCTTAGGCCAAACAGGGCCGAACACTGAAGCTTTCTTT. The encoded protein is CASSLGQTGPNTEAFF.